One sample yielded the 23 T cell receptor beta chains listed below, sequenced in a study of blood T cell repertoires in COVID-19. Here immunoSEQ multiplex PCR was the method, and the copy in TCRdb shows in-frame clones only, minus some. Of 150,000 to 200,000 clones detected, around 91% appear once; the ten largest clones hold roughly 0.8%. Material for sequencing was PBMCs or T cells enriched from blood (not recorded which). These receptors were collected from a woman between 18 and 29 years old who had recovered from COVID-19.

The chain recombines TRBV12-5 with TRBJ1-2, with 10 bases fitting TRBD1. V was pared by 6 bases and J by 8 bases, with 3 bases of the junction left unmatched. The CDR3 extends over 12 amino acids. Per the germline V gene, CDR1 is LGHNT and CDR2 is FRNRAP. The CDR3 DNA follows: TGTGCTAGTGGCCCGGGACAGGGGGGCTACACCTTC. This encodes CASGPGQGGYTF.

CDR3 sequence: CASSLRQGMANEQFF. The CDR3 nucleotides read TGCGCCAGCAGCCTCCGACAGGGTATGGCCAATGAGCAGTTCTTC. The chain links TRBV5-1 to TRBJ2-1; TRBD1 aligns across 7 bases. The CDR3 sequence is 15 residues long. V lost 4 bases to trimming and J lost 6 bases; unmatched junction nucleotides: 10. Germline V CDR1 and CDR2: SGHRS, YFSETQ.

DNA for the CDR3: TGCGCCAGCAGCCAGGCGGCTAGCGGAACCTACGAGCAGTACTTC. Its protein product is CASSQAASGTYEQYF. The chain employs TRBV4-1 and TRBJ2-7; 7 bases align to TRBD2. CDR1 and CDR2 from the germline V gene are MGHRA and YSYEKL. The CDR3 length is 15 residues. Losses at the gene ends were 3 bases for V and 2 bases for J; bases not matched to a gene: 7.

The chain uses TRBV6-5 and TRBJ2-1, with 9 nucleotides matching TRBD2. CDR1 and CDR2 (germline): MNHEY, SVGAGI. V shed 0 bases, J shed 9 bases, and the junction held 6 bases outside the gene matches. The CDR3 loop spans 15 amino acids. The CDR3 nucleotides read TGTGCCAGCAGTTACTCGCGGGAGGGCCAAAGTGAGCAGTTCTTC. It specifies CASSYSREGQSEQFF.

This clone was seen just once. The chain employs TRBV5-5 and TRBJ1-5; D may be TRBD1 (5 bases). There are 16 residues in the CDR3. Germline CDR1 SGHKS, CDR2 YYEKEE (reference sequence). V gave up 5 bases and J gave up 0 bases, with 15 bases separating them. This chain's CDR3 is CASSPEQDVSNQPQHF. CDR3 sequence (DNA): TGTGCCAGCAGTCCCGAACAGGACGTTAGCAATCAGCCCCAGCATTTT.

The rearrangement joins TRBV7-8 to TRBJ2-7, with unresolved D. CDR1 is SGHVS and CDR2 is FQNEAQ in the germline V gene. This CDR3 region has 11 residues. Deletions cut 5 bases from V and 3 bases from J, with 5 bases between. The CDR3 nucleotides read TGTGCCAGCAGCCCACACTACGAGCAGTACTTC. Residues: CASSPHYEQYF.

The V call is TRBV28, the J call TRBJ1-3; 7 bases match TRBD1. V shed 6 bases, J shed 1 base, and the junction held 9 bases outside the gene matches. CDR1 and CDR2 (germline): MDHEN, SYDVKM. The length of the CDR3 is 16 residues. The chain's CDR3 is CASSSEKTGSGNTIYF. The CDR3 DNA is TGTGCCAGCAGCTCCGAAAAGACAGGGTCTGGAAACACCATATATTTT.

The gene calls are TRBV20-1 and TRBJ2-1; 10 bases agree with TRBD2. The germline gives CDR1 DFQATT, CDR2 SNEGSKA (reference sequence). V was clipped by 3 bases and J by 8 bases; unmatched bases: 7. The CDR3 extends over 14 amino acids. The CDR3 region is CSASWLAGVDEQFF. The CDR3 DNA reads as TGCAGTGCTAGTTGGCTAGCGGGAGTCGATGAGCAGTTCTTC.

The chain has TRBV7-9 and TRBJ1-1; D possibly corresponds to TRBD1 (6 bases). This CDR3 is built from 14 residues. Germline V gene data show CDR1 as SEHNR and CDR2 as FQNEAQ (reference sequence). V was cut by 5 bases and J by 5 bases, with 15 bases left in between. CDR3 residues: CASSLGGRVTEAFF. The CDR3 DNA sequence: TGTGCCAGCAGCCTGGGGGGGCGAGTGACTGAAGCTTTCTTT.

This chain links TRBV27 with TRBJ1-4, with 7 bases fitting TRBD1. CDR1 MNHEY and CDR2 SMNVEV come from the germline V gene (reference sequence). CDR3 length: 16 residues. J gave up 3 bases and V 0 bases, and 4 bases lay outside the gene matches. CDR3: CASSLSYRGSNEKLFF. CDR3 coding DNA: TGTGCCAGCAGTTTATCGTACAGGGGATCTAATGAAAAACTGTTTTTT.

In nucleotides, the CDR3 is TGTGCCAGCAGCAATTTAGAACCGAACACTGAAGCTTTCTTT. Residues: CASSNLEPNTEAFF. This chain links TRBV21-1 with TRBJ1-1. TRBV21-1 constitutes a pseudogene. The CDR3 extends over 14 amino acids.

This chain links TRBV19 with TRBJ2-1; maybe TRBD2 (6 bases). CDR1 is LNHDA and CDR2 is SQIVND in the germline V gene (reference sequence). The ends were cut back, 11 bases at V and 2 bases at J, with 16 bases in the middle. The CDR3 contains 14 residues. CDR3 nucleotides: TGTGCCGCTTCGGTGGGCGGGGCCTACAATGAGCAGTTCTTC. The encoded protein is CAASVGGAYNEQFF.

The rearrangement uses TRBV7-2 and TRBJ2-7, with 10 bases that match TRBD1. The trim removed 5 bases at V and 6 bases at J, leaving 10 bases unmatched. The CDR3 totals 15 residues. CDR1 SGHTA and CDR2 FQGNSA come from the germline V gene. This CDR3 reads CASSHRGDRGAEQYF. CDR3 sequence (DNA): TGTGCCAGCAGCCATAGAGGGGACAGGGGTGCCGAGCAGTACTTC. The whole variable domain, remainder taken from reference TRBV7-2 and TRBJ2-7, is GAGVSQSPSNKVTEKGKDVELRCDPISGHTALYWYRQSLGQGLEFLIYFQGNSAPDKSGLPSDRFSAERTGGSVSTLTIQRTQQEDSAVYLCASSHRGDRGAEQYFGPGTRLTVT.

The chain carries TRBV29-1 and TRBJ2-5; D is perhaps TRBD1 (5 bases). Germline V CDR1 and CDR2: SQVTM, ANQGSEA. Between the trimmed V and J ends, which lost 7 bases and 2 bases, there was a span of 20 bases. This CDR3 is built from 15 residues. CDR3 sequence reads: CSAPWEGHGQETQYF. DNA for the CDR3: TGCAGCGCTCCTTGGGAAGGACATGGTCAAGAGACCCAGTACTTC.

DNA for the CDR3: TGTGCCAGCAGCCCGACAGGGGAGGCGTCCTACGAGCAGTACTTC. Translated, it gives CASSPTGEASYEQYF. The rearrangement links TRBV7-6 to TRBJ2-7, with 8 bases matching TRBD1. V was clipped by 5 bases and J by 1 base; unmatched bases: 7. CDR1 and CDR2 from the germline V gene are SGHVS and FNYEAQ. The CDR3 totals 15 residues.

The CDR3 loop reads CASSPLASLYLGLDSYEQYF. The CDR3 nucleotides are TGTGCCAGCAGTCCCCTGGCGAGCTTGTATCTCGGACTAGACTCCTACGAGCAGTACTTC. The gene calls are TRBV27 and TRBJ2-7, with 7 bases fitting TRBD2. Trimming removed 5 bases from V and 0 bases from J; junction bases left unmatched: 22. The CDR3 consists of 20 residues. CDR1 and CDR2 (germline): MNHEY, SMNVEV (reference sequence).

The V gene is TRBV4-1, the J gene TRBJ2-1; D unclear. Germline CDR1 and CDR2: MGHRA and YSYEKL. The V and J ends lost 0 bases and 1 base respectively, with 7 bases between them. The CDR3 runs to 15 residues. The DNA for the CDR3 is TGCGCCAGCAGCCAAGATCTTCCGTCCTACAATGAGCAGTTCTTC. Translated, it gives CASSQDLPSYNEQFF.

The count of this clone is one. The chain couples TRBV5-4 to TRBJ2-7, with D possibly matching TRBD2 (6 bases). Per germline, CDR1 SGHNT and CDR2 YYREEE (reference sequence). This CDR3 comprises 16 residues. The V and J ends lost 3 bases and 5 bases respectively, with 21 bases between them. CDR3 in amino acids: CASSWDPGPRTNEQYF. DNA for the CDR3: TGTGCCAGCAGCTGGGATCCGGGACCTCGGACTAACGAGCAGTACTTC.

The rearrangement joins TRBV9 to TRBJ2-5; 7 positions agree with TRBD2. This CDR3 has 14 amino acids. Germline V lookup: CDR1 SGDLS, CDR2 YYNGEE. Trimming cost V 0 bases and J 5 bases; bases outside gene matches: 4. The CDR3 spells CASSVDQGGETQYF. DNA for the CDR3: TGTGCCAGCAGCGTAGACCAGGGAGGGGAGACCCAGTACTTC.

The chain uses TRBV5-6 and TRBJ2-3; 15 bases are a match to TRBD2. Trimming removed 2 bases from V and 3 bases from J; junction bases left unmatched: 7. Germline V gene data show CDR1 as SGHDT and CDR2 as YYEEEE. CDR3 length: 18 amino acids. CDR3 DNA sequence: TGTGCCAGCAGCTTAACGGGACTAGCGGGAGGCCCAACAGATACGCAGTATTTT. Its translation is CASSLTGLAGGPTDTQYF.

The chain joins TRBV29-1 to TRBJ1-1; 7 bases line up with TRBD1. Germline loops: CDR1 SQVTM, CDR2 ANQGSEA. Trimming removed 6 bases from V and 5 bases from J; junction bases left unmatched: 12. This CDR3 is 14 amino acids long. CDR3 DNA: TGCAGCGTGTTCTATATACAGGGGACGACTGAAGCTTTCTTT. Its translation: CSVFYIQGTTEAFF. Full variable domain (outside the CDR3, taken from reference TRBV29-1 and TRBJ1-1): SAVISQKPSRDICQRGTSLTIQCQVDSQVTMMFWYRQQPGQSLTLIATANQGSEATYESGFVIDKFPISRPNLTFSTLTVSNMSPEDSSIYLCSVFYIQGTTEAFFGQGTRLTVV.

V gene TRBV30 combines with J gene TRBJ1-1; 11 positions agree with TRBD1. The CDR3 sequence is 17 residues long. The germline V gene has CDR1 GTSNPN and CDR2 SVGIG (reference sequence). V shed 2 bases, J shed 0 bases, and the junction held 8 bases outside the gene matches. The CDR3 here is CAWSPRTGGVMNTEAFF. CDR3 nucleotide sequence: TGTGCCTGGAGTCCGCGGACAGGGGGCGTCATGAACACTGAAGCTTTCTTT.

The rearrangement uses TRBV2 and TRBJ2-1, with 8 bases aligning to TRBD2. Germline V CDR1 and CDR2: SNHLY, FYNNEI. CDR3 length equals 11 residues. J was trimmed by 13 bases and V by 6 bases; bases with no gene match: 5. As DNA, the CDR3 is TGTGCCAGCAGAGTCAGCGGGAGCCAGTTCTTC. Translating it yields CASRVSGSQFF.